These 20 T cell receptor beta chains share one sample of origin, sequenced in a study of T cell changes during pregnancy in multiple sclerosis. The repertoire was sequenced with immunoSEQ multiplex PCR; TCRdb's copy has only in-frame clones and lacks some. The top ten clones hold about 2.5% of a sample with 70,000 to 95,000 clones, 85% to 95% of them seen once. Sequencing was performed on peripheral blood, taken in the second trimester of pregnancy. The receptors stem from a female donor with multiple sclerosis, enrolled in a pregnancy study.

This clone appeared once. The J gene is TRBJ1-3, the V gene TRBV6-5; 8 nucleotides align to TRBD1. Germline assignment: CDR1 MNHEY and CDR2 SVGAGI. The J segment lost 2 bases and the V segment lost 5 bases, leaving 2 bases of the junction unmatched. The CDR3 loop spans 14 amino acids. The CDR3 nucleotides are TGTGCCAGCAGTACAGGGGGACCTGGAAACACCATATATTTT. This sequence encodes CASSTGGPGNTIYF.

CDR3 region: CASSIAGGGRFNQPQHF. The CDR3 DNA reads TGTGCCAGTAGTATCGCGGGAGGGGGCAGGTTTAATCAGCCCCAGCATTTT. This chain connects TRBV19 to TRBJ1-5; 7 nucleotides line up with TRBD1. The J segment lost 4 bases and the V segment lost 3 bases, leaving 12 bases of the junction unmatched. CDR1 and CDR2 from the germline V gene are LNHDA and SQIVND (reference sequence). The CDR3 is 17 residues long.

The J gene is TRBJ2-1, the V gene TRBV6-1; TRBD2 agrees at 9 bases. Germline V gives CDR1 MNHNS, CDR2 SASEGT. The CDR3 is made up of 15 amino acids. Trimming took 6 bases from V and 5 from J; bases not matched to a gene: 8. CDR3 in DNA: TGTGCCAGCAGCCAGAGCGGGGGGCCCAACAATGAGCAGTTCTTC. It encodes CASSQSGGPNNEQFF.

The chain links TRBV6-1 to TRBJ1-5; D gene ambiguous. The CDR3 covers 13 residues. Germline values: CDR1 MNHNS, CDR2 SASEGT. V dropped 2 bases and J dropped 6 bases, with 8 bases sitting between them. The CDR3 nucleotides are TGTGCCAGCAGTGAACGGGAGGGTCAGCCCCAGCATTTT. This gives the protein CASSEREGQPQHF.

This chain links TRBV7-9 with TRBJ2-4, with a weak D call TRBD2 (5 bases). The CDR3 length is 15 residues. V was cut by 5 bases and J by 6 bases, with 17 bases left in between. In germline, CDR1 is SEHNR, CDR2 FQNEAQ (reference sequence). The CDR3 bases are TGTGCCAGCAGCGCACCGGCGGGTGAAGGAAACATTCAGTACTTC. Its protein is CASSAPAGEGNIQYF.

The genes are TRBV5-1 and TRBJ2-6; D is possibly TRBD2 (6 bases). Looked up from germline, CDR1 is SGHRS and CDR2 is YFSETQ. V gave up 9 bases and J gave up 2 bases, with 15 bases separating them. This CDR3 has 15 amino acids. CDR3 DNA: TGCGCCACCGGGCGGGAAGGGGCTGGGGCCAACGTCCTGACTTTC. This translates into CATGREGAGANVLTF.

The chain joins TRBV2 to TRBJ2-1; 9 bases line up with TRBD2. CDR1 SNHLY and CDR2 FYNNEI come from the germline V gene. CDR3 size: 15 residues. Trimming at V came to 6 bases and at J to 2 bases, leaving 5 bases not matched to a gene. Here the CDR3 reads CASRDSGGAYNEQFF. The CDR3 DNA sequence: TGTGCCAGCAGGGATAGCGGGGGAGCCTACAATGAGCAGTTCTTC.

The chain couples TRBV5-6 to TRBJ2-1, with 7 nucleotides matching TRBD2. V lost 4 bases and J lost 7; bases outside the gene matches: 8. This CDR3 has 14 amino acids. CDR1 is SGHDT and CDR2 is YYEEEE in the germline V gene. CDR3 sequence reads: CASSRPGGMNEQFF. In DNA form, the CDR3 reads TGTGCCAGCAGCCGCCCGGGGGGAATGAATGAGCAGTTCTTC.

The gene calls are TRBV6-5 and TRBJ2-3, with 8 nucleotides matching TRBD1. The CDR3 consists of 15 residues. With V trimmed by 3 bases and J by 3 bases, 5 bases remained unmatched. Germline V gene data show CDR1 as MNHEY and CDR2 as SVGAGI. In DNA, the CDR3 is TGTGCCAGCAGTTATTTACAGGGGGTTACAGATACGCAGTATTTT. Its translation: CASSYLQGVTDTQYF.

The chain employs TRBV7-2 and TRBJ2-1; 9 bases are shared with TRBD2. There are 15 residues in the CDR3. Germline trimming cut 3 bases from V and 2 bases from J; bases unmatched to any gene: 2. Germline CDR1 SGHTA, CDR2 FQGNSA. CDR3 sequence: CASSLSGGPYNEQFF. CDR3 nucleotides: TGTGCCAGCAGCTTGAGCGGGGGGCCCTACAATGAGCAGTTCTTC. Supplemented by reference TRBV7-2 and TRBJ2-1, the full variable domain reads GAGVSQSPSNKVTEKGKDVELRCDPISGHTALYWYRQSLGQGLEFLIYFQGNSAPDKSGLPSDRFSAERTGGSVSTLTIQRTQQEDSAVYLCASSLSGGPYNEQFFGPGTRLTVL.

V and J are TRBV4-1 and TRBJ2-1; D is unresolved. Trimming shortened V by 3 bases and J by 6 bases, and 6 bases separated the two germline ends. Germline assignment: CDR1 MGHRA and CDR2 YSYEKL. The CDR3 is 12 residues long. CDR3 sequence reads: CASSQQANEQFF. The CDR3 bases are TGCGCCAGCAGCCAGCAAGCCAATGAGCAGTTCTTC.

CDR3 loop: CASSFRAGQDQETQYF. CDR3 in DNA: TGTGCCAGCAGCTTTCGAGCTGGACAGGACCAAGAGACCCAGTACTTC. This rearrangement joins TRBV5-5 to TRBJ2-5; 7 nucleotides match TRBD1. The CDR3 is made up of 16 amino acids. V shed 2 bases, J shed 0 bases, and the junction held 7 bases outside the gene matches. Per germline, CDR1 SGHKS and CDR2 YYEKEE (reference sequence). The full variable domain, rest sourced from reference TRBV5-5 and TRBJ2-5, is DAGVTQSPTHLIKTRGQQVTLRCSPISGHKSVSWYQQVLGQGPQFIFQYYEKEERGRGNFPDRFSARQFPNYSSELNVNALLLGDSALYLCASSFRAGQDQETQYFGPGTRLLVL.

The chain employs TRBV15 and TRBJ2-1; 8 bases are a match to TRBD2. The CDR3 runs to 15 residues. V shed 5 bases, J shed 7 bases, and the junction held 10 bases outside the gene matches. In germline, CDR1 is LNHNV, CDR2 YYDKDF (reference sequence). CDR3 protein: CATSDDARGGNEQFF. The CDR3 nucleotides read TGTGCCACCAGCGACGATGCACGGGGGGGTAATGAGCAGTTCTTC.

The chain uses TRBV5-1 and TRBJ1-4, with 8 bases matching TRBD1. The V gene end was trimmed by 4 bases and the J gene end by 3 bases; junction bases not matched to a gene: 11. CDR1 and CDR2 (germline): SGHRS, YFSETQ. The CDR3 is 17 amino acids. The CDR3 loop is CASSRDRMVLANEKLFF. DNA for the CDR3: TGCGCCAGCAGCCGGGACAGGATGGTCTTGGCTAATGAAAAACTGTTTTTT.

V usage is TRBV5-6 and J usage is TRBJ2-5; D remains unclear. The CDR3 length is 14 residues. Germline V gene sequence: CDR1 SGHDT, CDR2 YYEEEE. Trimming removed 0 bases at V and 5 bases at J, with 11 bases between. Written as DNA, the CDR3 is TGTGCCAGCAGCTTGGGGGCGAGTCTGGAGACCCAGTACTTC. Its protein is CASSLGASLETQYF.

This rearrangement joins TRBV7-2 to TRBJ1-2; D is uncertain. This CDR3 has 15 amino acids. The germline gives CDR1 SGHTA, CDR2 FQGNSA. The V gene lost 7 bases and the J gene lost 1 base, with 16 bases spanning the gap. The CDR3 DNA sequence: TGTGCCAGCACCCTCCCCCGCAGGATTAACTATGGCTACACCTTC. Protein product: CASTLPRRINYGYTF. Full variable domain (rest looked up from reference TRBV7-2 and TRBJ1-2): GAGVSQSPSNKVTEKGKDVELRCDPISGHTALYWYRQSLGQGLEFLIYFQGNSAPDKSGLPSDRFSAERTGGSVSTLTIQRTQQEDSAVYLCASTLPRRINYGYTFGSGTRLTVV.

The CDR3 sequence is CASLWTSGETQYF. Written as DNA, the CDR3 is TGTGCCAGCCTCTGGACTAGCGGAGAGACCCAGTACTTC. The chain recombines TRBV2 with TRBJ2-5, with 10 bases that match TRBD2. The CDR3 loop spans 13 amino acids. J lost 4 bases, V lost 8 bases, and 4 bases had no gene match. CDR1 is SNHLY, CDR2 FYNNEI, per germline.

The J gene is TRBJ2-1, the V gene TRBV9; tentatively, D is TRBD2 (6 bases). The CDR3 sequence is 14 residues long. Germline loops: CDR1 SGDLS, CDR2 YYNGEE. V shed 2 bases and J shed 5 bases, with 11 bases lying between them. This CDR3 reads CASSVGTGDNEQFF. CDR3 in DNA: TGTGCCAGCAGCGTGGGGACGGGAGACAATGAGCAGTTCTTC.

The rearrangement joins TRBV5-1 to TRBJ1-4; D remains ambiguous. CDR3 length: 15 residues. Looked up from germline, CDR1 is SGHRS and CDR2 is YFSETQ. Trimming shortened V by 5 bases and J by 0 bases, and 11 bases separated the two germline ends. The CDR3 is CASRPGGTTNEKLFF. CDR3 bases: TGCGCCAGCAGACCTGGAGGGACAACTAATGAAAAACTGTTTTTT.

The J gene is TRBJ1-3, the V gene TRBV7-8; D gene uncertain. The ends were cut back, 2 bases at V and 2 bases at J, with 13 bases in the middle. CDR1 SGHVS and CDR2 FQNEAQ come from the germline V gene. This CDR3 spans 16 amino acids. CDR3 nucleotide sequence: TGTGCCAGCAGCTTACGTGTATATCAGGCTGGAAACACCATATATTTT. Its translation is CASSLRVYQAGNTIYF.